These T cell receptor beta chains were read from a single sample in a study of T-cell reconstitution after alpha-beta-depleted transplantation in children. TCRdb re-called the PCR reads with MiXCR, one entry per CDR3 protein. The sample carries just over 200,000 distinct CDR3 sequences, around 7.7% recorded once. Source: PBMCs, mostly from graft donor cells, taken 360 days after TCRalphabeta/CD19-depleted stem cell transplant. The receptor source for this set is a male patient between 2 and 9 years old who had a stem cell transplant for acute myeloid leukemia, so the T cells may come from the graft donor. CDR3s include the opening cysteine and the closing phenylalanine or tryptophan. Each record gives: V gene, CDR3 length, J gene, clone size, D gene, CDR3 protein, CDR3 DNA. A D gene is named only where the DNA matches it firmly. Size is omitted from some rows. Given values are once, few, many or a class for expanded clones.

V gene: TRBV7-2
CDR3 length: 14
J gene: TRBJ2-1
clone size: -
D gene: -
CDR3 protein: CASSLIGDVYEQFF
CDR3 DNA: TGTGCCAGCAGCTTAATAGGGGATGTCTATGAGCAGTTCTTC

V gene: TRBV7-9
CDR3 length: 15
J gene: TRBJ2-1
clone size: many
D gene: -
CDR3 protein: CASSLGRRANNEQFF
CDR3 DNA: TGTGCCAGCAGCTTAGGACGTCGGGCTAACAATGAGCAGTTCTTC

V gene: TRBV5-1
CDR3 length: 17
J gene: TRBJ2-2
clone size: few
D gene: -
CDR3 protein: CASSPNTGLRNTGELFF
CDR3 DNA: TGCGCCAGCAGCCCCAACACAGGGTTGCGCAACACCGGGGAGCTGTTTTTT

V gene: TRBV5-5
CDR3 length: 16
J gene: TRBJ1-4
clone size: -
D gene: -
CDR3 protein: CASSFAPGSGFEKLFF
CDR3 DNA: TGTGCCAGCAGCTTCGCACCGGGTAGCGGGTTTGAAAAACTGTTTTTT

V gene: TRBV5-5
CDR3 length: 16
J gene: TRBJ2-2
clone size: -
D gene: -
CDR3 protein: CASSHLARVGTGELFF
CDR3 DNA: TGTGCCAGCAGCCACTTGGCCAGGGTTGGCACCGGGGAGCTGTTTTTT

V gene: TRBV6-1
CDR3 length: 18
J gene: TRBJ2-1
clone size: many
D gene: TRBD2
CDR3 protein: CASSGYRPSGRVDNEQFF
CDR3 DNA: TGTGCCAGCAGTGGATACCGACCTAGCGGGAGGGTGGACAATGAGCAGTTCTTC

V gene: TRBV12-3/TRBV12-4
CDR3 length: 13
J gene: TRBJ2-5
clone size: many
D gene: -
CDR3 protein: CASREAGPETQYF
CDR3 DNA: TGTGCCAGCAGGGAAGCGGGCCCTGAGACCCAGTACTTC

V gene: TRBV5-1
CDR3 length: 15
J gene: TRBJ2-3
clone size: many
D gene: TRBD1
CDR3 protein: CASSLVDRSIDTQYF
CDR3 DNA: TGCGCCAGCAGCTTGGTGGACAGGTCGATAGATACGCAGTATTTT

V gene: TRBV20-1
CDR3 length: 14
J gene: TRBJ2-7
clone size: -
D gene: TRBD1
CDR3 protein: CSASADRAPYEQYF
CDR3 DNA: TGCAGTGCTTCCGCGGACAGGGCCCCCTACGAGCAGTACTTC

V gene: TRBV6-2/TRBV6-3
CDR3 length: 17
J gene: TRBJ2-3
clone size: few
D gene: TRBD2
CDR3 protein: CASSYSVRERRTDTQYF
CDR3 DNA: TGTGCCAGCAGTTACTCGGTGCGGGAGAGGAGGACAGATACGCAGTATTTT

V gene: TRBV7-3
CDR3 length: 14
J gene: TRBJ2-7
clone size: -
D gene: TRBD1
CDR3 protein: CASSPGTGSYEQYF
CDR3 DNA: TGTGCCAGCAGCCCCGGGACAGGCTCCTACGAGCAGTACTTC

V gene: TRBV15
CDR3 length: 13
J gene: TRBJ1-1
clone size: -
D gene: -
CDR3 protein: CATSRAGSTEAFF
CDR3 DNA: TGTGCCACCAGCAGGGCAGGGAGTACTGAAGCTTTCTTT

V gene: TRBV12-3/TRBV12-4
CDR3 length: 13
J gene: TRBJ1-5
clone size: -
D gene: -
CDR3 protein: CASRIGSNQPQHF
CDR3 DNA: TGTGCCAGCAGAATCGGGAGCAATCAGCCCCAGCATTTT

V gene: TRBV20-1
CDR3 length: 13
J gene: TRBJ2-3
clone size: -
D gene: -
CDR3 protein: CSARAQSTDTQYF
CDR3 DNA: TGCAGTGCTAGGGCCCAAAGCACAGATACGCAGTATTTT

V gene: TRBV20-1
CDR3 length: 15
J gene: TRBJ2-1
clone size: few
D gene: TRBD2
CDR3 protein: CSARVPGLAGGEQFF
CDR3 DNA: TGCAGTGCTAGAGTTCCGGGACTAGCCGGCGGTGAGCAGTTCTTC